This T cell receptor beta chain is from a study of T cells in Graves' hyperthyroidism and ophthalmopathy. Researchers amplified the TCR beta CDR3 regions from RNA transcripts. In the first-round RT-PCR of the TCR CDR3, the HTBI primer set was used. One entry per CDR3 protein results from TCRdb running MiXCR on the multiplex PCR reads. The table records 550,000 to 850,000 distinct CDR3 sequences, about 19% of them present only once. Study-wide points: A model of 13 V-J pairs discriminated ophthalmopathy from stable hyperthyroidism. Ophthalmopathy was model-predicted a median about 6.9 months pre-onset. Most thyroid-expanded clonotypes above 0.001 were also found in blood.

Concerning this clonotype: The antigen is undetermined.

The sequence was obtained from a woman in her forties or fifties with Graves' hyperthyroidism that later progressed to Graves' ophthalmopathy. Material: blood.

Here the CDR3 DNA reads TGCAGTGCTGCAAGGGGGGCCCCCACCGGGGAGCTGTTTTTT. Its protein product is CSAARGAPTGELFF. The rearrangement joins TRBV20-1 to TRBJ2-2; either TRBD1 or TRBD2 may supply D (6 bases each). The CDR3 runs to 14 residues. Germline V gene sequence: CDR1 DFQATT, CDR2 SNEGSKA (reference sequence). V was clipped by 5 bases and J by 4 bases, with 14 bases between them.